These 26 T cell receptor beta chains were sequenced from one sample in a study of blood T cell repertoires in COVID-19. Profiled with immunoSEQ multiplex PCR; TCRdb holds only in-frame clones, not every one. The sample consists of tens of thousands of clones, over 65% of them appearing once. The specimen sequenced was peripheral blood. These receptors were obtained from a woman in her 70s with acute or convalescent COVID-19.

This chain joins TRBV2 and TRBJ2-1, with 8 positions matching TRBD1. Trimming removed 6 bases from V and 10 bases from J; junction bases left unmatched: 14. Per the germline V gene, CDR1 is SNHLY and CDR2 is FYNNEI. The CDR3 totals 15 residues. The CDR3 is CASSQIGAGGGEQFF. The CDR3 DNA follows: TGTGCCAGCAGCCAAATCGGAGCAGGGGGCGGGGAGCAGTTCTTC. Full variable domain (missing parts from reference TRBV2 and TRBJ2-1): EPEVTQTPSHQVTQMGQEVILRCVPISNHLYFYWYRQILGQKVEFLVSFYNNEISEKSEIFDDQFSVERPDGSNFTLKIRSTKLEDSAMYFCASSQIGAGGGEQFFGPGTRLTVL.

The table lists this clone with a count of one. This chain joins TRBV5-1 and TRBJ1-2, with TRBD1 identical over 10 bases. With V trimmed by 4 bases and J by 5 bases, 5 bases remained unmatched. The germline gives CDR1 SGHRS, CDR2 YFSETQ. The CDR3 is made up of 14 amino acids. The CDR3 region has the DNA TGCGCCAGCAGCCTGACAGGGGGCAGATATGGCTACACCTTC. Amino acids: CASSLTGGRYGYTF.

The chain uses TRBV7-9 and TRBJ1-1; perhaps TRBD1 as D (5 bases). Germline V gives CDR1 SEHNR, CDR2 FQNEAQ (reference sequence). This CDR3 is 18 amino acids long. The ends were cut back, 1 base at V and 1 base at J, with 19 bases in the middle. CDR3 DNA: TGTGCCAGCAGCTTAGGGCTGGGCCTCTTAAGGGGGAACACTGAAGCTTTCTTT. Amino acid sequence: CASSLGLGLLRGNTEAFF. Drawing the rest from reference TRBV7-9 and TRBJ1-1, the complete variable domain is DTGVSQNPRHKITKRGQNVTFRCDPISEHNRLYWYRQTLGQGPEFLTYFQNEAQLEKSRLLSDRFSAERPKGSFSTLEIQRTEQGDSAMYLCASSLGLGLLRGNTEAFFGQGTRLTVV.

The chain combines TRBV11-2 with TRBJ1-2; 10 nucleotides match TRBD1. The CDR3 is 14 residues long. Germline CDR1 and CDR2: SGHAT and FQNNGV. Trimming cost V 5 bases and J 5 bases; bases outside gene matches: 5. The CDR3 sequence: CASSLRDRGYGYTF. The DNA of the CDR3 is TGTGCCAGCAGCCTAAGGGACAGGGGATATGGCTACACCTTC.

This chain joins TRBV28 and TRBJ1-1; D gene unclear. With 5 bases removed from V and 3 bases from J, the gap between germline ends came to 7 bases. The CDR3 sequence is 12 residues long. Germline assignment: CDR1 MDHEN and CDR2 SYDVKM. Here the CDR3 DNA reads TGTGCCAGCAGTCTCAGGTACACTGAAGCTTTCTTT. This encodes CASSLRYTEAFF.

The rearrangement uses TRBV3-1 (or the pseudogene TRBV3-2) and TRBJ2-1; D not certain. V gave up 0 bases and J gave up 0 bases, with 6 bases separating them. This CDR3 is built from 15 residues. From germline, CDR1 is LGHDT and CDR2 YNNKEL (reference sequence). CDR3 coding DNA: TGTGCCAGCAGCCAAGATCCGAGCTCCTACAATGAGCAGTTCTTC. Protein: CASSQDPSSYNEQFF.

DNA for the CDR3: TGTGCCAGTAGTGGGGACAGGGTGGGGAACACTGAAGCTTTCTTT. Residues: CASSGDRVGNTEAFF. The chain employs TRBV19 and TRBJ1-1, with 9 bases that match TRBD1. The CDR3 is made up of 15 amino acids. The germline V gene has CDR1 LNHDA and CDR2 SQIVND (reference sequence). J lost 1 base, V lost 5 bases, and 5 bases had no gene match.

The V call is TRBV19, the J call TRBJ1-2; the D is unclear. The V gene's germline CDR1 is LNHDA and CDR2 SQIVND (reference sequence). The ends were cut back, 3 bases at V and 4 bases at J, with 9 bases in the middle. The CDR3 runs to 13 residues. The CDR3 DNA follows: TGTGCCAGTAGTATTAAACAGTTCTATGGCTACACCTTC. Residues: CASSIKQFYGYTF.

The chain has TRBV11-3 and TRBJ2-1, with TRBD2 matching over 9 bases. This CDR3 contains 13 residues. The germline V gene has CDR1 SGHNT and CDR2 YENEEA. Unmatched junction bases numbered 10, after V lost 5 bases and J lost 14 bases. The CDR3 region is CASSPGAGGGEFF. The DNA for the CDR3 is TGTGCCAGCAGCCCCGGCGCGGGAGGGGGAGAGTTCTTC. Together with reference TRBV11-3 and TRBJ2-1, the CDR3 gives the full variable domain: EAGVVQSPRYKIIEKKQPVAFWCNPISGHNTLYWYLQNLGQGPELLIRYENEEAVDDSQLPKDRFSAERLKGVDSTLKIQPAELGDSAVYLCASSPGAGGGEFFGPGTRLTVL.

This chain connects TRBV30 to TRBJ2-5; weak D call: TRBD2 (6 bases). From germline, CDR1 is GTSNPN and CDR2 SVGIG (reference sequence). CDR3 size: 14 residues. Trimming removed 0 bases from V and 5 bases from J, with 13 bases in between. Here the CDR3 reads CAWSVTGVGETQYF. For the CDR3, the DNA is TGTGCCTGGAGTGTTACGGGAGTGGGGGAGACCCAGTACTTC.

By its share, this clone is medium-sized (0.01 to 0.1%). This chain joins TRBV7-9 and TRBJ2-1; D gene ambiguous. V was pared by 2 bases and J by 10 bases, with 12 bases between. The CDR3 is 13 amino acids. Germline V gene sequence: CDR1 SEHNR, CDR2 FQNEAQ (reference sequence). CDR3 protein: CASSLSERGEQFF. The CDR3 DNA is TGTGCCAGCAGCTTAAGCGAACGCGGCGAGCAGTTCTTC. Looking up the rest from reference TRBV7-9 and TRBJ2-1 gives the full variable domain: DTGVSQNPRHKITKRGQNVTFRCDPISEHNRLYWYRQTLGQGPEFLTYFQNEAQLEKSRLLSDRFSAERPKGSFSTLEIQRTEQGDSAMYLCASSLSERGEQFFGPGTRLTVL.

V usage is TRBV6-5 and J usage is TRBJ1-1; TRBD1 matches 7 bases. V was clipped by 7 bases and J by 6 bases; unmatched bases: 14. Germline lookup yields CDR1 MNHEY and CDR2 SVGAGI. This CDR3 is built from 15 residues. The CDR3 DNA sequence: TGTGCCAGCAAAAAGGAGGGCAGGGGGAATCCTGAAGCTTTCTTT. The encoded protein is CASKKEGRGNPEAFF.

The chain uses TRBV6-2 or TRBV6-3 and TRBJ2-5, with 11 bases matching TRBD2. The V and J ends lost 6 bases and 4 bases, in that order; junction bases with no gene match: 16. The germline V gene encodes CDR1 MNHEY and CDR2 SVGEGT. The CDR3 loop spans 18 amino acids. CDR3: CASSLRLAGLLGGETQYF. The DNA of the CDR3 is TGTGCCAGCAGCCTCAGACTAGCGGGATTATTGGGGGGAGAGACCCAGTACTTC.

V usage is TRBV11-3 and J usage is TRBJ2-5, with 9 bases matching TRBD1. Germline lookup yields CDR1 SGHNT and CDR2 YENEEA. V dropped 1 base and J dropped 1; count of bases not matched to a gene: 4. CDR3 length equals 16 residues. Written as DNA, the CDR3 is TGTGCCAGCAGCTTAGGTATGGGACAGGGCCAAGAGACCCAGTACTTC. This codes for CASSLGMGQGQETQYF.

This clone has more than one count but fewer than ten. The chain recombines TRBV4-2 with TRBJ1-4; D call uncertain. The CDR3 consists of 13 residues. CDR1 and CDR2 (germline): LGHNA, YNFKEQ. The V end was cut by 4 bases, the J end by 9 bases, with 12 bases between. CDR3 nucleotides: TGTGCCAGCAGCCCACGCGATGTAAAAAAACTGTTTTTT. Translation: CASSPRDVKKLFF.

V gene TRBV14 combines with J gene TRBJ1-3; no firm D call. CDR3 length equals 17 residues. Per the germline V gene, CDR1 is SGHDN and CDR2 is FVKESK. V gave up 2 bases and J gave up 0 bases, with 14 bases separating them. The CDR3 DNA reads as TGTGCCAGCAGCCAAAGGACTCCGTTGACCTCTGGAAACACCATATATTTT. Translated: CASSQRTPLTSGNTIYF.

This chain joins TRBV4-3 and TRBJ2-3, with 8 bases lining up with TRBD2. From germline, CDR1 is LGHNA and CDR2 YSLEER. J was trimmed by 4 bases and V by 4 bases; bases with no gene match: 4. The CDR3 loop spans 14 amino acids. The CDR3 sequence is CASSPDGGADTQYF. CDR3 bases: TGCGCCAGCAGCCCCGACGGGGGGGCAGATACGCAGTATTTT.

V gene TRBV6-2 or TRBV6-3 combines with J gene TRBJ1-1; 12 bases fit TRBD1. In germline, CDR1 is MNHEY, CDR2 SVGEGT. Trimming removed 2 bases from V and 7 bases from J; junction bases left unmatched: 5. CDR3 length equals 15 residues. The CDR3 DNA follows: TGTGCCAGCAGTTACGGGACAGGGGGCCGTATTGAAGCTTTCTTT. This encodes CASSYGTGGRIEAFF.

V is TRBV19 and J is TRBJ2-7, with a weak D call TRBD1 (6 bases). CDR3 size: 14 residues. The germline V gene has CDR1 LNHDA and CDR2 SQIVND (reference sequence). With 1 base removed from V and 5 bases from J, the gap between germline ends came to 12 bases. The DNA of the CDR3 is TGTGCCAGTAGTATAGCGGCAGGGGCGGACGAGCAGTACGTC. Translating it yields CASSIAAGADEQYV.

The chain recombines TRBV23-1 with TRBJ2-5, with D tentatively TRBD1 (6 bases). TRBV23-1 is recorded as an ORF, its role being uncertain. The V gene lost 0 bases and the J gene lost 5 bases, with 31 bases spanning the gap. CDR3 length: 21 amino acids. CDR3: CASSQSWAKTTGRRILETQYF. DNA of the CDR3: TGCGCCAGCAGTCAATCCTGGGCAAAGACGACAGGCCGGCGGATATTGGAGACCCAGTACTTC.

The chain recombines TRBV7-8 with TRBJ2-7; the match to TRBD2 covers 12 bases. The CDR3 sequence is 16 residues long. Looked up from germline, CDR1 is SGHVS and CDR2 is FQNEAQ. With V trimmed by 5 bases and J by 9 bases, 14 bases remained unmatched. This chain's CDR3 is CASSRTPLAGGGGQYV. Written as DNA, the CDR3 is TGTGCCAGCAGCCGAACGCCTCTAGCGGGAGGGGGGGGGCAGTACGTC.

This sequence joins TRBV6-5 and TRBJ1-5; D is undetermined. Germline CDR1 MNHEY, CDR2 SVGAGI. Trimming stripped 8 bases from V and 9 bases from J, with 20 bases between. The CDR3 consists of 14 residues. The CDR3: CASGGSDTFRPQHF. The CDR3 nucleotides are TGTGCCAGCGGCGGAAGTGATACCTTTCGGCCCCAGCATTTT.

V usage is TRBV9 and J usage is TRBJ1-6; 7 bases agree with TRBD1. V dropped 3 bases and J dropped 8; count of bases not matched to a gene: 5. Germline V gene data show CDR1 as SGDLS and CDR2 as YYNGEE. This CDR3 region has 14 residues. The CDR3 nucleotides read TGTGCCAGCAGCGGGGAACAGGGGCATTCACCCCTCCACTTT. Amino acid sequence: CASSGEQGHSPLHF.

V and J are TRBV27 and TRBJ1-2, with 9 bases matching TRBD1. The V and J ends lost 6 bases and 7 bases, in that order; junction bases with no gene match: 15. The germline gives CDR1 MNHEY, CDR2 SMNVEV (reference sequence). This CDR3 has 16 residues. CDR3 sequence: CASRLHGTGNLFGYTF. The CDR3 bases are TGTGCCAGCAGACTCCACGGGACAGGGAATCTATTTGGCTACACCTTC.

V gene TRBV6-2 or TRBV6-3 combines with J gene TRBJ2-3; 8 positions match TRBD2. CDR1 MNHEY and CDR2 SVGEGT come from the germline V gene. This CDR3 region has 20 residues. Germline trimming cut 6 bases from V and 5 bases from J; bases unmatched to any gene: 25. In DNA, the CDR3 is TGTGCCAGCAGCAAGCGGGGGCTGGGGGCGGGGAGAGAGAAAGGAGATACGCAGTATTTT. Amino acid sequence: CASSKRGLGAGREKGDTQYF.

The rearrangement uses TRBV5-4 and TRBJ2-1, with 9 bases aligning to TRBD2. This CDR3 has 14 residues. The V gene end was trimmed by 0 bases and the J gene end by 9 bases; junction bases not matched to a gene: 4. Germline CDR1 is SGHNT and CDR2 is YYREEE (reference sequence). CDR3 DNA sequence: TGTGCCAGCAGCTTGGCGCGACTAGCGGTTGAGCAGTTCTTC. This codes for CASSLARLAVEQFF.